Listed below are T cell receptor beta chains from one sample, sequenced in a study of OX40 agonist ivuxolimab in advanced cancers. Clones were read by immunoSEQ multiplex PCR, and TCRdb kept only the in-frame ones, dropping some. The sample has about 84,000 clones, approximately 89% seen once. Sequencing was performed on CD4+ or CD8+ T cells sorted from blood, taken in a trial of the OX40 agonist ivuxolimab. These receptors came from an adult with an advanced solid tumor such as melanoma, head and neck, liver or kidney cancer. Each CDR3 is given with its conserved first and last residue. D genes are given only for firm matches. Expanded clones are given a class, and other clones once, few, many or no size at all.

d_gene: TRBD2
j_gene: TRBJ2-1
abundance: -
v_gene: TRBV7-2
len: 15
CDR3nt: TGTGCCAGCAGCCCCCAAGCGGGAGGAGGGAATGAGCAGTTCTTC
CDR3aa: CASSPQAGGGNEQFF

d_gene: -
j_gene: TRBJ1-1
abundance: few
v_gene: TRBV2
len: 14
CDR3nt: TGTGCCAGCTCGGACCCGGGGCAGTACACTGAAGCTTTCTTT
CDR3aa: CASSDPGQYTEAFF

d_gene: -
j_gene: TRBJ1-5
abundance: -
v_gene: TRBV19
len: 13
CDR3nt: TGTGCCAGTAGCAGGGGACTAAATCAGCCCCAGCATTTT
CDR3aa: CASSRGLNQPQHF

d_gene: -
j_gene: TRBJ1-2
abundance: -
v_gene: TRBV5-1
len: 15
CDR3nt: TGCGCCAGCAGCTTGGCCACCGGGGCAAGCTATGGCTACACCTTC
CDR3aa: CASSLATGASYGYTF

d_gene: -
j_gene: TRBJ1-3
abundance: -
v_gene: TRBV4-1
len: 17
CDR3nt: TGCGCCAGCAGCCAAGGTCCGGCACACGGCTCTGGAAACACCATATATTTT
CDR3aa: CASSQGPAHGSGNTIYF

d_gene: TRBD2
j_gene: TRBJ2-3
abundance: -
v_gene: TRBV19
len: 16
CDR3nt: TGTGCCAGTATCGGATGGGGACTAGCGGGAGAGGATACGCAGTATTTT
CDR3aa: CASIGWGLAGEDTQYF

d_gene: TRBD1
j_gene: TRBJ1-1
abundance: -
v_gene: TRBV30
len: 14
CDR3nt: TGTGCCTGGAGTGTCCAGGGGGCGAACACTGAAGCTTTCTTT
CDR3aa: CAWSVQGANTEAFF

d_gene: -
j_gene: TRBJ1-1
abundance: few
v_gene: TRBV21-1
len: 13
CDR3nt: TGTGCCAGCAGCGGAGCACCGAACACTGAAGCTTTCTTT
CDR3aa: CASSGAPNTEAFF

d_gene: TRBD1
j_gene: TRBJ1-1
abundance: once
v_gene: TRBV10-1
len: 14
CDR3nt: TGCGCCAGCAGTGACCGATGGACAGGATTGGAAGCTTTCTTT
CDR3aa: CASSDRWTGLEAFF

d_gene: TRBD1
j_gene: TRBJ1-2
abundance: -
v_gene: TRBV5-1
len: 14
CDR3nt: TGCGCCAGCAGCCCTTCAACAGGGGTGCGTGGCTACACCTTC
CDR3aa: CASSPSTGVRGYTF

d_gene: -
j_gene: TRBJ2-3
abundance: -
v_gene: TRBV7-3
len: 14
CDR3nt: TGTGCCAGCAGCTTACGGCCGAGCACAGATACGCAGTATTTT
CDR3aa: CASSLRPSTDTQYF

d_gene: -
j_gene: TRBJ1-2
abundance: -
v_gene: TRBV19
len: 12
CDR3nt: TGTGCCAGTACGGGACACGGCTATGGCTACACCTTC
CDR3aa: CASTGHGYGYTF

d_gene: TRBD1
j_gene: TRBJ2-3
abundance: few
v_gene: TRBV5-5
len: 12
CDR3nt: TGTGCCAGCAGTCGGGACAGAGATACGCAGTATTTT
CDR3aa: CASSRDRDTQYF

d_gene: TRBD2
j_gene: TRBJ2-5
abundance: -
v_gene: TRBV28
len: 15
CDR3nt: TGTGCCAGCAGTTTACCGACTAGCCGAGGGGAGACCCAGTACTTC
CDR3aa: CASSLPTSRGETQYF

d_gene: -
j_gene: TRBJ1-3
abundance: once
v_gene: TRBV11-2
len: 14
CDR3nt: TGTGCCAGCAGCCGCGGACACTCTGGAAACACCATATATTTT
CDR3aa: CASSRGHSGNTIYF

d_gene: TRBD2
j_gene: TRBJ2-1
abundance: -
v_gene: TRBV7-2
len: 15
CDR3nt: TGTGCCAGCACCGGCGGCGGGAGGGCCTACAATGAGCAGTTCTTC
CDR3aa: CASTGGGRAYNEQFF

d_gene: -
j_gene: TRBJ2-3
abundance: -
v_gene: TRBV6-5
len: 15
CDR3nt: TGTGCCAGCAGTTCCTCAGGCGGGCGCACAGATACGCAGTATTTT
CDR3aa: CASSSSGGRTDTQYF

d_gene: -
j_gene: TRBJ1-2
abundance: -
v_gene: TRBV9
len: 15
CDR3nt: TGTGCCAGCAGCGTAGGAGAGACACCTGCCTATGGCTACACCTTC
CDR3aa: CASSVGETPAYGYTF

d_gene: -
j_gene: TRBJ1-3
abundance: -
v_gene: TRBV7-9
len: 16
CDR3nt: TGTGCCAGCAGCTTACGGCAAGGCTCTTCTGGAAACACCATATATTTT
CDR3aa: CASSLRQGSSGNTIYF

d_gene: -
j_gene: TRBJ2-7
abundance: -
v_gene: TRBV27
len: 15
CDR3nt: TGTGCCAGCAGTATGACAGGCGCCTTCTCCTACGAGCAGTACTTC
CDR3aa: CASSMTGAFSYEQYF

d_gene: -
j_gene: TRBJ2-2
abundance: -
v_gene: TRBV5-6
len: 16
CDR3nt: TGTGCCAGCAGCTTGGTTATGGCCGGAAACACCGGGGAGCTGTTTTTT
CDR3aa: CASSLVMAGNTGELFF

d_gene: -
j_gene: TRBJ2-3
abundance: once
v_gene: TRBV10-1
len: 15
CDR3nt: TGCGCCAGCAGTGAGTCTGGGGGCGGCACAGATACGCAGTATTTT
CDR3aa: CASSESGGGTDTQYF

d_gene: TRBD1
j_gene: TRBJ2-1
abundance: -
v_gene: TRBV7-2
len: 15
CDR3nt: TGTGCCAGCAGCTTGGGACAGAACCAATACAATGAGCAGTTCTTC
CDR3aa: CASSLGQNQYNEQFF

d_gene: -
j_gene: TRBJ2-3
abundance: once
v_gene: TRBV29-1
len: 12
CDR3nt: TGCAGCGTCCGGACAGACACAGATACGCAGTATTTT
CDR3aa: CSVRTDTDTQYF

d_gene: TRBD1
j_gene: TRBJ1-1
abundance: -
v_gene: TRBV5-4
len: 15
CDR3nt: TGTGCCAGCAGCTTGCTGGCAGGGGGCAACTCTGAAGCTTTCTTT
CDR3aa: CASSLLAGGNSEAFF

d_gene: TRBD2
j_gene: TRBJ2-1
abundance: -
v_gene: TRBV9
len: 20
CDR3nt: TGTGCCAGCAGCAAACGACTAGCGGGAGACCCAAGGTTCCCCGACAATGAGCAGTTCTTC
CDR3aa: CASSKRLAGDPRFPDNEQFF

d_gene: -
j_gene: TRBJ2-3
abundance: -
v_gene: TRBV7-3
len: 14
CDR3nt: TGTGCCAGCAGCCCCGCGGCGGGATCAGATACGCAGTATTTT
CDR3aa: CASSPAAGSDTQYF

d_gene: TRBD2
j_gene: TRBJ2-1
abundance: -
v_gene: TRBV10-3
len: 14
CDR3nt: TGTGCCATCAGTGAAAGGGGACTATCGGATGAGCAGTTCTTC
CDR3aa: CAISERGLSDEQFF

d_gene: TRBD1
j_gene: TRBJ2-5
abundance: -
v_gene: TRBV28
len: 13
CDR3nt: TGTGCCAGCAGGAGACAGGGGGCGAAGACCCAGTACTTC
CDR3aa: CASRRQGAKTQYF

d_gene: -
j_gene: TRBJ1-5
abundance: -
v_gene: TRBV28
len: 12
CDR3nt: TGTGCCAGCAGTTCCCCCCCCTCAGCCCAGCATTTT
CDR3aa: CASSSPPSAQHF

d_gene: TRBD1
j_gene: TRBJ1-2
abundance: -
v_gene: TRBV29-1
len: 16
CDR3nt: TGCAGCGTTGAGAAGGGGGCGAACACTCGAGGTAATGGCTACACCTTC
CDR3aa: CSVEKGANTRGNGYTF

d_gene: -
j_gene: TRBJ2-5
abundance: -
v_gene: TRBV20-1
len: 11
CDR3nt: -
CDR3aa: CSAYFGETQYF

d_gene: -
j_gene: TRBJ2-5
abundance: -
v_gene: TRBV7-3
len: 15
CDR3nt: TGTGCCAGCAGCTTAGGCGTGGCAGCTCAAGAGACCCAGTACTTC
CDR3aa: CASSLGVAAQETQYF

d_gene: TRBD1
j_gene: TRBJ1-1
abundance: -
v_gene: TRBV7-9
len: 15
CDR3nt: TGTGCCAGCAGCTCCCGACAGGGGCCCAACACTGAAGCTTTCTTT
CDR3aa: CASSSRQGPNTEAFF

d_gene: TRBD1
j_gene: TRBJ2-3
abundance: -
v_gene: TRBV7-2
len: 15
CDR3nt: TGTGCCAGCAGCCCGATGCTACAGGGGGCAGATACGCAGTATTTT
CDR3aa: CASSPMLQGADTQYF

d_gene: TRBD2
j_gene: TRBJ2-5
abundance: -
v_gene: TRBV4-1
len: 15
CDR3nt: TGCGCCAGCAGCCCCTCGCCGGGACTAGTGGAGACCCAGTACTTC
CDR3aa: CASSPSPGLVETQYF

d_gene: TRBD1
j_gene: TRBJ1-1
abundance: -
v_gene: TRBV2
len: 13
CDR3nt: TGTGCCAGCAGTGTACAGGGGCCCACTGAAGCTTTCTTT
CDR3aa: CASSVQGPTEAFF

d_gene: -
j_gene: TRBJ1-4
abundance: -
v_gene: TRBV5-1
len: 16
CDR3nt: TGCGCCAGCAGCTTAACCCTACAGCCTTCTAATGAAAAACTGTTTTTT
CDR3aa: CASSLTLQPSNEKLFF

d_gene: TRBD1
j_gene: TRBJ1-5
abundance: -
v_gene: TRBV28
len: 14
CDR3nt: TGTGCCAGCAGTGTACCACAGGGGACTCAGCCCCAGCATTTT
CDR3aa: CASSVPQGTQPQHF

d_gene: -
j_gene: TRBJ2-7
abundance: -
v_gene: TRBV6-5
len: 12
CDR3nt: TGTGCCAGCAGCGCTAGAGGCCACGAGCAGTACTTC
CDR3aa: CASSARGHEQYF

d_gene: -
j_gene: TRBJ1-5
abundance: -
v_gene: TRBV29-1
len: 11
CDR3nt: TGCAGCGCAGGCGGCAATCAGCCCCAGCATTTT
CDR3aa: CSAGGNQPQHF

d_gene: TRBD1
j_gene: TRBJ1-3
abundance: -
v_gene: TRBV7-2
len: 14
CDR3nt: TGTGCCAGCAGTCCCGGGACAGCTGGAAACACCATATATTTT
CDR3aa: CASSPGTAGNTIYF

d_gene: -
j_gene: TRBJ2-3
abundance: -
v_gene: TRBV2
len: 15
CDR3nt: TGTGCCAGCAGACCATCAGGGTCGGTAACAGATACGCAGTATTTT
CDR3aa: CASRPSGSVTDTQYF

d_gene: -
j_gene: TRBJ1-2
abundance: -
v_gene: TRBV2
len: 13
CDR3nt: TGTGCCAGCAGTGGCGGCAGGGGCTATGGCTACACCTTC
CDR3aa: CASSGGRGYGYTF

d_gene: TRBD2
j_gene: TRBJ2-3
abundance: -
v_gene: TRBV28
len: 15
CDR3nt: TGTGCCAGCAGTCCCTGGACTAGCGGCACAGATACGCAGTATTTT
CDR3aa: CASSPWTSGTDTQYF

d_gene: TRBD1
j_gene: TRBJ2-1
abundance: -
v_gene: TRBV5-4
len: 16
CDR3nt: TGTGCCAGCAGCCCCCCACGGGACAGGGGACCTAGTGAGCAGTTCTTC
CDR3aa: CASSPPRDRGPSEQFF

d_gene: -
j_gene: TRBJ1-2
abundance: -
v_gene: TRBV7-9
len: 14
CDR3nt: TGTGCCAGCAGCTTAGTGTCCGGATCCTATGGCTACACCTTC
CDR3aa: CASSLVSGSYGYTF